This TCR beta chain was captured in a study of blood T cells in healthy people across ages. Notes on the study in general: Both higher diversity and more naive CD4+ cells marked long-lived donors when set against aged donors.

Together with a sample-barcoded 5' primer, a J-beta primer mix was included in a second PCR lasting roughly 6 to 12 cycles. From the 5' RACE reads, TCRdb called clonotypes with MiXCR, one entry per CDR3 protein. This table has 950,000 to 1,200,000 distinct CDR3 sequences, around two fifths appearing once. Remarks on this clonotype: Antigen specificity is unknown.

This CDR3 region has 15 residues. Germline-derived CDR1 and CDR2 are SEHNR and FQNEAQ (reference sequence). The V end was cut by 5 bases, the J end by 4 bases, with 14 bases between. The TCR originated in a man younger than 30 in good health. The chain has TRBV7-9 and TRBJ1-4, with D tentatively TRBD1 (5 bases). The sequenced sample consisted of blood. CDR3 protein: CASSPRGRINEKLFF. The CDR3 nucleotides are TGTGCCAGCAGCCCAAGGGGACGGATTAATGAAAAACTGTTTTTT.